This is a list of T cell receptor beta chains from one sample in a study of beta chain features in type 1 diabetes. Method: immunoSEQ multiplex PCR; TCRdb's copy keeps in-frame clones and lacks some. The sample includes under 300,000 clones, roughly 10% of them seen just once. The specimen was naive CD4+ T cells from blood. The receptors shown here come from a man between 25 and 39 years old with type 1 diabetes. CDR3s include the opening cysteine and the closing phenylalanine or tryptophan. The D gene is left open where the match is weak. Clone size is stated in some rows and not others, as once, few, many or a class when expanded.

clone_size	v_call	d_call	j_call	cdr3_aa	cdr3_nt
NA	TRBV5-1	TRBD1	TRBJ2-5	CASSSWDRGQETQYF	TGCGCCAGCAGCTCCTGGGACAGGGGACAAGAGACCCAGTACTTC
once	TRBV19	NA	TRBJ1-2	CASSILRTAPYGYTF	TGTGCCAGTAGTATCCTCAGGACAGCCCCCTATGGCTACACCTTC
few	TRBV28	NA	TRBJ2-7	CASSPGGGTVAYEQYF	TGTGCCAGCAGCCCCGGTGGCGGGACCGTAGCCTACGAGCAGTACTTC
few	TRBV18	TRBD1	TRBJ1-2	CASSLTGGDYGYTF	TGTGCCAGCTCACTAACAGGGGGCGACTATGGCTACACCTTC
few	TRBV9	NA	TRBJ2-3	CASSVGTGSTDTQYF	TGTGCCAGCAGCGTAGGAACAGGGAGCACAGATACGCAGTATTTT
few	TRBV2	TRBD2	TRBJ2-1	CASSERGGGYNEQFF	TGTGCCAGCAGTGAACGGGGCGGGGGCTACAATGAGCAGTTCTTC
NA	TRBV29-1	TRBD1	TRBJ2-7	CSGGQSYEQYF	TGCAGCGGGGGACAGTCCTACGAGCAGTACTTC
NA	TRBV5-1	TRBD2	TRBJ2-6	CASSPRTGGPNVLTF	TGCGCCAGCAGCCCCAGGACGGGAGGCCCCAACGTCCTGACTTTC
few	TRBV18	NA	TRBJ1-5	CATASGFNQPQHF	TGTGCCACCGCCAGCGGTTTTAATCAGCCCCAGCATTTT
few	TRBV4-1	NA	TRBJ1-1	CASSRLPGRGNTEAFF	TGCGCCAGCAGCCGACTACCCGGCAGGGGGAACACTGAAGCTTTCTTT
NA	TRBV4-3	NA	TRBJ2-7	CASSQAQGLGYEQYF	TGCGCCAGCAGCCAAGCCCAGGGGTTAGGCTACGAGCAGTACTTC
NA	TRBV5-4	TRBD1	TRBJ1-2	CASSRDSHYGYTF	TGTGCCAGCAGCCGGGACAGCCACTATGGCTACACCTTC
few	TRBV14	NA	TRBJ1-1	CASSQMGRNTEAFF	TGTGCCAGCAGCCAAATGGGGCGGAACACTGAAGCTTTCTTT
few	TRBV2	NA	TRBJ2-7	CASSETGSDYEQYF	TGTGCCAGCAGTGAAACCGGGTCAGACTACGAGCAGTACTTC
few	TRBV10-3	NA	TRBJ1-2	CAISRTQQGSDGYTF	TGTGCCATCTCCCGGACCCAACAGGGCTCCGATGGCTACACCTTC
NA	TRBV14	TRBD1	TRBJ2-7	CASSEGTAYEQYF	TGTGCCAGCAGCGAGGGGACAGCCTACGAGCAGTACTTC